This passage covers 32 T cell receptor beta chains from one sample sequenced in a study of CD8 T cells in ankylosing spondylitis. Each CDR3 protein gets one entry after TCRdb re-called the 5' RACE reads with MiXCR. Among about 140,000 distinct CDR3 sequences, roughly 8.3% were seen once, and the ten largest hold roughly 8%. The source material was synovial fluid, either unsorted or a sorted T cell fraction (not recorded which). These receptors were collected from a male donor with ankylosing spondylitis.

This clonotype showed up just a few times. V and J are TRBV7-9 and TRBJ1-3; tentative D call: TRBD1 (6 bases). The length of the CDR3 is 15 residues. Germline V gene data show CDR1 as SEHNR and CDR2 as FQNEAQ (reference sequence). V lost 5 bases and J lost 4, with 15 bases in between. CDR3 region: CASSPGMGAGNTIYF. The CDR3 DNA reads as TGTGCCAGCAGCCCTGGGATGGGGGCCGGAAACACCATATATTTT.

This clonotype was observed a handful of times. This chain uses TRBV7-2 with TRBJ2-1; no definite D call. Trimming stripped 5 bases from V and 5 bases from J, with 4 bases between. This CDR3 comprises 11 residues. CDR1 is SGHTA and CDR2 is FQGNSA in the germline V gene. CDR3 sequence (DNA): TGTGCCAGCAGCCAAAACAATGAGCAGTTCTTC. Protein: CASSQNNEQFF. The whole variable domain, remainder taken from reference TRBV7-2 and TRBJ2-1, is GAGVSQSPSNKVTEKGKDVELRCDPISGHTALYWYRQSLGQGLEFLIYFQGNSAPDKSGLPSDRFSAERTGGSVSTLTIQRTQQEDSAVYLCASSQNNEQFFGPGTRLTVL.

The V and J genes are TRBV4-3 and TRBJ2-3; TRBD2 might be the D (6 bases). Trimming shortened V by 3 bases and J by 1 base, and 17 bases separated the two germline ends. Looked up from germline, CDR1 is LGHNA and CDR2 is YSLEER. The CDR3 sequence is 17 residues long. The CDR3 sequence is CASSHDWTTGGTDTQYF. In DNA, the CDR3 is TGCGCCAGCAGCCATGATTGGACCACGGGGGGCACAGATACGCAGTATTTT.

Remarks on this clonotype: The junction does not match germline at one end; this may be a read error. V and J are TRBV10-3 and TRBJ2-7, with a weak D call TRBD1 (5 bases). Germline-derived CDR1 and CDR2 are ENHRY and SYGVKD. The CDR3 is 12 amino acids. CDR3 residues: CAIRTETYEQHF. The CDR3 nucleotides are TGTGCCATCAGGACAGAAACCTACGAGCAGCACTTC.

This clonotype appeared many times. The rearrangement joins TRBV20-1 to TRBJ2-1; 7 bases are a match to TRBD2. J gave up 5 bases and V 4 bases, and 11 bases lay outside the gene matches. This CDR3 spans 15 amino acids. Germline V gene lookup returns CDR1 DFQATT and CDR2 SNEGSKA (reference sequence). In DNA, the CDR3 is TGCAGTGCTAAGGATTCGGGAGGCGGAAACAATGAGCAGTTCTTC. Amino acids: CSAKDSGGGNNEQFF.

There are many counts of this clonotype. V gene TRBV29-1 combines with J gene TRBJ1-2, with TRBD1 identical over 8 bases. The germline V gene has CDR1 SQVTM and CDR2 ANQGSEA. The CDR3 sequence is 12 residues long. V shed 8 bases and J 6 bases; nucleotides not matched to a gene: 8. CDR3 residues: CSSAQGADGYTF. CDR3 DNA: TGCAGCTCCGCCCAGGGGGCCGATGGCTACACCTTC.

This clonotype has just a few counts. The chain's CDR3 is CASSLPGTTATNEQFF. The CDR3 nucleotides are TGTGCCAGCAGCCTACCTGGGACGACCGCCACCAATGAGCAGTTCTTC. V is TRBV7-2 and J is TRBJ2-1; TRBD1 or TRBD2 may be the D gene (5 bases each). CDR1 and CDR2 (germline): SGHTA, FQGNSA. V was pared by 5 bases and J by 6 bases, with 20 bases between. The CDR3 sequence is 16 residues long.

The V gene is TRBV5-1, the J gene TRBJ1-2; weak D call: TRBD1 (5 bases). V dropped 0 bases and J dropped 8 bases, with 11 bases sitting between them. CDR3 length: 13 amino acids. Germline values: CDR1 SGHRS, CDR2 YFSETQ. The CDR3 coding sequence is TGCGCCAGCAGCTTGGACAGGCTGTCGGGCTACACCTTC. Its translation: CASSLDRLSGYTF.

This clonotype was picked up many times. V gene TRBV20-1 combines with J gene TRBJ1-2; 7 bases align to TRBD1. Per the germline V gene, CDR1 is DFQATT and CDR2 is SNEGSKA (reference sequence). The CDR3 totals 16 residues. The J segment lost 0 bases and the V segment lost 5 bases, leaving 12 bases of the junction unmatched. CDR3 nucleotides: TGCAGTGCTCAGAAGGGACAGCTTACCGCTAACTATGGCTACACCTTC. It yields the protein CSAQKGQLTANYGYTF.

This clonotype appeared a few times. The chain has TRBV10-3 and TRBJ2-7, with D maybe TRBD1 (5 bases). The CDR3 extends over 15 amino acids. Trimming removed 0 bases at V and 3 bases at J, with 12 bases between. From germline, CDR1 is ENHRY and CDR2 SYGVKD. The DNA of the CDR3 is TGTGCCATCAGTGAGTCGAAGGGGAACCTCTACGAGCAGTACTTC. Amino acids: CAISESKGNLYEQYF.

The CDR3 reads CASSSQGFTGELFF. The DNA for the CDR3 is TGTGCCAGCAGTTCACAGGGATTCACCGGGGAGCTGTTTTTT. J is TRBJ2-2 and V is TRBV6-2 or TRBV6-3, with D possibly TRBD1 on 6 matching bases. The V gene lost 4 bases and the J gene lost 4 bases, with 10 bases spanning the gap. There are 14 residues in the CDR3. CDR1 is MNHEY and CDR2 is SVGEGT in the germline V gene.

This clonotype was picked up a small number of times. CDR3 amino acids: CASSLRGRGDSYNEQFF. The DNA for the CDR3 is TGTGCCAGCAGTTTACGCGGCAGGGGGGACTCCTACAATGAGCAGTTCTTC. V gene TRBV27 combines with J gene TRBJ2-1; tentatively, D is TRBD1 (7 bases). The CDR3 length is 17 residues. The ends were cut back, 2 bases at V and 0 bases at J, with 14 bases in the middle. Germline lookup yields CDR1 MNHEY and CDR2 SMNVEV (reference sequence).

There are a few counts of this clonotype. This chain connects TRBV27 to TRBJ2-7; D not resolved. CDR3 length: 13 amino acids. The germline V gene encodes CDR1 MNHEY and CDR2 SMNVEV (reference sequence). The V and J ends lost 4 bases and 3 bases respectively, with 10 bases between them. Written as DNA, the CDR3 is TGTGCCAGCAGTTCGCTCCTTCACTACGAGCAGTACTTC. Its protein product is CASSSLLHYEQYF.

This clonotype was recorded at least ten times. The V gene is TRBV27, the J gene TRBJ2-7; D call uncertain. The CDR3 spans 16 residues. V gave up 5 bases and J gave up 2 bases, with 19 bases separating them. Germline loops: CDR1 MNHEY, CDR2 SMNVEV (reference sequence). The CDR3 sequence: CASSPTVGSGTYEQYF. The DNA for the CDR3 is TGTGCCAGCAGTCCAACGGTCGGTTCCGGCACCTACGAGCAGTACTTC.

This clonotype was recorded at least ten times. This chain uses TRBV9 with TRBJ1-2; possibly TRBD1 for D (5 bases). V gave up 4 bases and J gave up 2 bases, with 9 bases separating them. The CDR3 length is 13 residues. From germline, CDR1 is SGDLS and CDR2 YYNGEE. Here the CDR3 reads CASSFRVNYGYTF. CDR3 in DNA: TGTGCCAGCAGCTTCAGGGTAAACTATGGCTACACCTTC.

Details on this clonotype: A much larger clone lies one base from this, so it may be a read error. The CDR3: CASSYKAPGWSNQPQHF. CDR3 DNA: TGTGCCAGCAGTTACAAGGCCCCCGGGTGGAGCAATCAGCCCCAGCATTTT. V is TRBV6-5 and J is TRBJ1-5; D remains ambiguous. Germline CDR1 MNHEY, CDR2 SVGAGI. The CDR3 contains 17 residues. Trimming shortened V by 2 bases and J by 1 base, and 15 bases separated the two germline ends.

The genes are TRBV10-3 and TRBJ2-5; D might be TRBD1 (5 bases). The germline V and J ends were trimmed by 10 bases and 0 bases, with 21 bases remaining between them. This CDR3 has 16 residues. Germline CDR1 is ENHRY and CDR2 is SYGVKD. In DNA, the CDR3 is TGTGCCACCACCTACACAGGAAAACCGTACCAAGAGACCCAGTACTTC. Translated: CATTYTGKPYQETQYF.

This clonotype was seen only a few times. The DNA of the CDR3 is TGTGCCAGCAGTTTACAGGGGTCAGATACGCAGTATTTT. Its translation: CASSLQGSDTQYF. The gene calls are TRBV27 and TRBJ2-3; the D gene is possibly TRBD1 (6 bases). The germline V gene encodes CDR1 MNHEY and CDR2 SMNVEV (reference sequence). The CDR3 spans 13 residues. The V and J ends lost 2 bases and 4 bases respectively, with 7 bases between them.

This clonotype appeared a few times. The chain employs TRBV9 and TRBJ2-2; D is undetermined. CDR3 size: 15 residues. The germline CDR1 and CDR2 sequences are SGDLS and YYNGEE. The V and J ends lost 3 bases and 2 bases respectively, with 11 bases between them. The CDR3 nucleotides are TGTGCCAGCAGCGCCCTGGCAGATAACACCGGGGAGCTGTTTTTT. Its protein product is CASSALADNTGELFF. The full variable domain, its missing parts supplied by reference TRBV9 and TRBJ2-2, is DSGVTQTPKHLITATGQRVTLRCSPRSGDLSVYWYQQSLDQGLQFLIQYYNGEERAKGNILERFSAQQFPDLHSELNLSSLELGDSALYFCASSALADNTGELFFGEGSRLTVL.

Only a few counts were recorded for this clonotype. The chain recombines TRBV12-3 or TRBV12-4 with TRBJ1-1; D is ambiguous. The CDR3 is 14 amino acids. The V gene lost 6 bases and the J gene lost 3 bases, with 14 bases spanning the gap. CDR3 nucleotide sequence: TGTGCCAGCAGCCCCCGAAGGGTGGACACTGAAGCTTTCTTT. Its protein is CASSPRRVDTEAFF.

The DNA for the CDR3 is TGCGCCAGCAGCTTTTTAACCGGGACTAGCGGGAACTACGAGCAGTACTTC. This translates into CASSFLTGTSGNYEQYF. This rearrangement joins TRBV5-1 to TRBJ2-7; 13 bases line up with TRBD2. CDR1 and CDR2 from the germline V gene are SGHRS and YFSETQ. The CDR3 contains 17 residues. The trim removed 2 bases at V and 3 bases at J, leaving 8 bases unmatched.

V gene TRBV29-1 combines with J gene TRBJ2-7; 9 nucleotides agree with TRBD2. The CDR3 is 13 amino acids. Unmatched junction bases numbered 9, after V lost 7 bases and J lost 5 bases. Germline lookup yields CDR1 SQVTM and CDR2 ANQGSEA. The CDR3 DNA sequence: TGCAGCGCCATAGCGGGAGCGATTGACGAGCAGTACTTC. This encodes CSAIAGAIDEQYF.

Of note for this clonotype: A much larger clonotype is one base distant, so this may be a read error. The rearrangement uses TRBV20-1 and TRBJ1-1; D is unclear. The germline gives CDR1 DFQATT, CDR2 SNEGSKA (reference sequence). The CDR3 spans 13 residues. In nucleotides, the CDR3 is TGCAGTGTTCCCATTCTCATGAACACTGAAGCTTACTTT. This sequence encodes CSVPILMNTEAYF.

This clonotype was seen at least ten times. The chain has TRBV28 and TRBJ1-5, with 9 bases aligning to TRBD1. The CDR3 is 18 amino acids. V was clipped by 6 bases and J by 1 base; unmatched bases: 13. In germline, CDR1 is MDHEN, CDR2 SYDVKM. The CDR3 region has the DNA TGTGCCAGCAGCCCTTATCCCAATACAGGGGGCAGCAATCAGCCCCAGCATTTT. It codes for CASSPYPNTGGSNQPQHF. Full variable domain (missing parts from reference TRBV28 and TRBJ1-5): DVKVTQSSRYLVKRTGEKVFLECVQDMDHENMFWYRQDPGLGLRLIYFSYDVKMKEKGDIPEGYSVSREKKERFSLILESASTNQTSMYLCASSPYPNTGGSNQPQHFGDGTRLSIL.

This chain connects TRBV20-1 to TRBJ2-7; the match to TRBD2 covers 7 bases. The V segment lost 5 bases and the J segment 4 bases; nucleotides outside the gene matches: 14. CDR1 DFQATT and CDR2 SNEGSKA come from the germline V gene (reference sequence). This CDR3 is built from 15 residues. As DNA, the CDR3 is TGCAGTGCTCCCCGGTTGGGCGGGAGTCTATACGAGCAGTACTTC. Amino acid sequence: CSAPRLGGSLYEQYF.

This clonotype was recorded at least ten times. The chain uses TRBV29-1 and TRBJ2-3, with a weak D call TRBD1 (6 bases). Germline V gene data show CDR1 as SQVTM and CDR2 as ANQGSEA. The germline V and J ends were trimmed by 6 bases and 6 bases, with 13 bases remaining between them. The length of the CDR3 is 12 residues. The CDR3: CSVLRGMDTQYF. CDR3 nucleotide sequence: TGCAGCGTCCTAAGGGGGATGGATACGCAGTATTTT.

In this sample, this clonotype turned up many times. The genes are TRBV5-4 and TRBJ1-1; the D is unclear. CDR1 SGHNT and CDR2 YYREEE come from the germline V gene (reference sequence). The CDR3 consists of 14 residues. V was clipped by 2 bases and J by 1 base, with 9 bases between them. The DNA of the CDR3 is TGTGCCAGCAGCTTAGGACGGTCGAACACTGAAGCTTTCTTT. Protein sequence: CASSLGRSNTEAFF.

This clonotype was observed a single time. The rearrangement uses TRBV27 and TRBJ1-5; D is unclear. Germline assignment: CDR1 MNHEY and CDR2 SMNVEV (reference sequence). V lost 2 bases, J lost 0 bases, and 8 bases lay in between. CDR3 length equals 15 residues. CDR3 protein: CASSLSRYSNQPQHF. The CDR3 DNA reads TGTGCCAGCAGTTTAAGCAGGTATAGCAATCAGCCCCAGCATTTT.

The chain carries TRBV18 and TRBJ1-1; 7 bases align to TRBD1. CDR1 is KGHSH, CDR2 LQKENI, per germline. The CDR3 length is 15 residues. V lost 3 bases and J lost 0; bases outside the gene matches: 4. The CDR3 reads CASSPAGTVNTEAFF. In DNA form, the CDR3 reads TGTGCCAGCTCACCCGCCGGGACAGTGAACACTGAAGCTTTCTTT. The complete variable domain, with remaining parts taken from reference TRBV18 and TRBJ1-1, reads NAGVMQNPRHLVRRRGQEARLRCSPMKGHSHVYWYRQLPEEGLKFMVYLQKENIIDESGMPKERFSAEFPKEGPSILRIQQVVRGDSAAYFCASSPAGTVNTEAFFGQGTRLTVV.

This clonotype was seen at least ten times. V gene TRBV5-1 combines with J gene TRBJ1-4; 7 bases line up with TRBD1. CDR1 is SGHRS, CDR2 YFSETQ, per germline. The V and J ends lost 0 bases and 4 bases, in that order; junction bases with no gene match: 3. The CDR3 runs to 15 residues. The CDR3 coding sequence is TGCGCCAGCAGCTTGGAAGGACAGGATAATGAAAAACTGTTTTTT. This sequence encodes CASSLEGQDNEKLFF.

This clonotype was counted a few times. CDR3 in amino acids: CASSAGGPGRTEAFF. The CDR3 DNA is TGTGCCAGCAGCGCGGGAGGGCCGGGCCGGACTGAAGCTTTCTTT. The chain uses TRBV11-3 and TRBJ1-1; D ambiguous. Germline V gene data show CDR1 as SGHNT and CDR2 as YENEEA. The CDR3 has 15 residues. Trimming left V 5 bases short and J 5 bases short, with 18 bases between.

This clonotype was seen a handful of times. This rearrangement joins TRBV6-2 or TRBV6-3 to TRBJ2-5; D is tentatively TRBD1 or TRBD2 (5 bases each). Trimming pared 8 bases from V and 5 bases from J, leaving 18 bases between. The CDR3 runs 14 residues. Germline values: CDR1 MNHEY, CDR2 SVGEGT. CDR3 region: CASRGRVGAETQYF. DNA for the CDR3: TGTGCCAGCCGGGGCAGGGTAGGCGCGGAGACCCAGTACTTC.